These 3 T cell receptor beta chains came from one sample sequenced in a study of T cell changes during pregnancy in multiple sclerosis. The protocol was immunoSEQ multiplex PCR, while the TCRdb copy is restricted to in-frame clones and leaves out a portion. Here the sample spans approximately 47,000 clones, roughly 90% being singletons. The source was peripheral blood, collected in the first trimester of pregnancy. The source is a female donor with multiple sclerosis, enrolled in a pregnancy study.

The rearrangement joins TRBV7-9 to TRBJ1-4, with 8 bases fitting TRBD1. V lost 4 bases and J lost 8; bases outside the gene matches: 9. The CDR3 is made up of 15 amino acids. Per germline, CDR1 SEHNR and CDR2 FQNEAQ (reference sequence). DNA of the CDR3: TGTGCCAGCAGCTCGGACAGGGATGCCTCAGAAAAACTGTTTTTT. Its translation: CASSSDRDASEKLFF.

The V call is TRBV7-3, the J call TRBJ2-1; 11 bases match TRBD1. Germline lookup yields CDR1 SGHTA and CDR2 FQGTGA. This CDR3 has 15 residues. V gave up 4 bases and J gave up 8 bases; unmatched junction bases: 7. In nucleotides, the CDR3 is TGTGCCAGCAGCTCCGGGACAGGGGGGGGGTATGAGCAGTTCTTC. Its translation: CASSSGTGGGYEQFF. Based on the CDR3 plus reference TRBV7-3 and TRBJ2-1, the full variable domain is GAGVSQTPSNKVTEKGKYVELRCDPISGHTALYWYRQSLGQGPEFLIYFQGTGAADDSGLPNDRFFAVRPEGSVSTLKIQRTERGDSAVYLCASSSGTGGGYEQFFGPGTRLTVL.

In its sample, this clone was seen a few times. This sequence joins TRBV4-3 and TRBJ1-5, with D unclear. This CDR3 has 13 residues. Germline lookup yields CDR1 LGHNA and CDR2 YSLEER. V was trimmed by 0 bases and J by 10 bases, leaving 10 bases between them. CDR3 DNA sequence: TGCGCCAGCAGCCAAGATCGTTCGGGACCCCAGCATTTT. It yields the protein CASSQDRSGPQHF.